This is a list of T cell receptor beta chains from one sample in a study of control samples from healthy donors and cancer patients. Sequencing was performed with immunoSEQ multiplex PCR; in TCRdb, only in-frame clones are kept and a portion is missing. The profile covers about 63,000 clones, with 65% to 90% appearing a single time and approximately 5% taken by the ten largest. Source material: blood. These receptors were collected from a middle-aged man in good health. Both conserved end residues are trimmed from each CDR3.

len	v_gene	j_gene	CDR3aa
13	TRBV5-6	TRBJ2-7	ASSPTGPGTYEQY
11	TRBV6-2/TRBV6-3	TRBJ1-4	ASSGQGGEKLF
15	TRBV18	TRBJ1-1	ASSPRTVSPRDTEAF
13	TRBV5-4	TRBJ2-2	ASSDRQGSTGELF
15	TRBV5-6	TRBJ2-2	ASSYVGGPTNTGELF
12	TRBV7-9	TRBJ1-1	ASSRSGERTEAF
12	TRBV7-9	TRBJ1-1	ASSLKGGGTEAF
14	TRBV4-3	TRBJ2-7	ASSQELAGGFYEQY
9	TRBV7-8	TRBJ2-7	ASSPSYEQY
15	TRBV28	TRBJ2-3	ASSILRLARGTDTQY
11	TRBV7-2	TRBJ1-2	ASSPPSIAALS
15	TRBV5-1	TRBJ1-3	ASSLEGAEGTGNTIY
12	TRBV7-9	TRBJ1-2	ASSQRGQGYGYT
15	TRBV14	TRBJ2-3	ASSLLTPGRGTDTQY
14	TRBV10-3	TRBJ2-5	AISERLAGQQETQY
13	TRBV11-3	TRBJ2-3	ASSNGPPSTDTQY
14	TRBV9	TRBJ2-7	ASSPWTSGGSYEQY
12	TRBV28	TRBJ2-1	ASSLGVTYNEQF
13	TRBV4-1	TRBJ1-1	ASSQVATRNTEAF
12	TRBV4-1	TRBJ2-2	ASSLGQGTGELF
13	TRBV5-5	TRBJ1-5	ASSLGRGDGQPQH
16	TRBV28	TRBJ1-5	ASSSYRTRGIFNQPQH
10	TRBV6-4	TRBJ2-1	ASSPQGYEQF
13	TRBV3-1/TRBV3-2	TRBJ1-1	ASSLPGTLNTEAF
13	TRBV6-5	TRBJ1-5	ASSYSQGSIGPQH
13	TRBV3-1/TRBV3-2	TRBJ2-7	ASSLKGTDSYEQY
12	TRBV7-9	TRBJ2-3	ASSLRQAKDTQY
11	TRBV12-3/TRBV12-4	TRBJ2-2	ASRRDTSGELF
15	TRBV9	TRBJ2-2	ASSVTSGRQRTGELF
15	TRBV18	TRBJ1-3	ASSPLDRPQLGNTIY
12	TRBV7-2	TRBJ1-5	ASSLVNNNQPQH
11	TRBV5-1	TRBJ2-5	ASSLLGQETQY
10	TRBV10-2	TRBJ1-2	ASSVGGYGYT
14	TRBV24-1	TRBJ2-2	ATSDLSPRDTGELF
14	TRBV5-1	TRBJ1-6	ASSRGGQAYNSPLH
12	TRBV19	TRBJ2-7	ASTTSSGVHEQY
13	TRBV7-2	TRBJ1-1	ASSLLTGVPTEAF
12	TRBV5-1	TRBJ2-1	ASSLWGQGDEQF
11	TRBV7-2	TRBJ2-1	ASSLAAKGEQF
14	TRBV28	TRBJ2-1	ASSLSSSGSMDEQF
12	TRBV15	TRBJ2-7	ATSRRRADYEQY
11	TRBV7-3	TRBJ1-1	ASRPEGNGEAF